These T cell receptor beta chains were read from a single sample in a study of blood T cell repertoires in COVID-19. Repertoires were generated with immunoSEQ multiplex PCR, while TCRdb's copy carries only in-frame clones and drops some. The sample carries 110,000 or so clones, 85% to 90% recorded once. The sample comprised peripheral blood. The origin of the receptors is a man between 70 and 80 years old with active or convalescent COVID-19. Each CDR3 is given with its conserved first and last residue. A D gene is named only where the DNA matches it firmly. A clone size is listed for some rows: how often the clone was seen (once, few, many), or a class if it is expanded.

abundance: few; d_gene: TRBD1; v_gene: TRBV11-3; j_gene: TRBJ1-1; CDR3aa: CASSGRDREAFF; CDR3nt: TGTGCCAGCAGCGGCCGGGACAGAGAAGCTTTCTTT
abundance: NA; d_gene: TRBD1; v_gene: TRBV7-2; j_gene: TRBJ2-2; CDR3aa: CASSTGTGGVGELFF; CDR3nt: TGTGCCAGCAGCACCGGGACAGGGGGAGTCGGGGAGCTGTTTTTT
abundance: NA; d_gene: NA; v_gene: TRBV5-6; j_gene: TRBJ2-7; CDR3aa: CASSLERSSYEQYF; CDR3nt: TGTGCCAGCAGCTTGGAGAGGAGTAGCTACGAGCAGTACTTC
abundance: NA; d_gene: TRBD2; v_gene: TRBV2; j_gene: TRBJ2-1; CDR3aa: CASSEGLAVNEQFF; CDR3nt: TGTGCCAGCAGTGAGGGACTAGCGGTGAATGAGCAGTTCTTC
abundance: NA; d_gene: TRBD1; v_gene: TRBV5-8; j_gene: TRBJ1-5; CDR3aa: CASRNDRVDQPQHF; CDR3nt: TGTGCCAGCAGGAACGACAGGGTGGATCAGCCCCAGCATTTT
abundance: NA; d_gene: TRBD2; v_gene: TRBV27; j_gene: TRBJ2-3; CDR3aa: CASSGLAASTDTQYF; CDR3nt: TGTGCCAGCTCGGGACTAGCGGCTAGCACAGATACGCAGTATTTT
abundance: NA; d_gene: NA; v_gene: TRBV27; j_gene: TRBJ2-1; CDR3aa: CASSRVENEQFF; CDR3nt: TGTGCCAGCAGCAGGGTCGAAAATGAGCAGTTCTTC
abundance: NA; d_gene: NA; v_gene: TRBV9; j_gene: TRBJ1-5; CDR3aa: CASSVDGSDQPQHF; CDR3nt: TGTGCCAGCAGCGTAGACGGGTCTGATCAGCCCCAGCATTTT
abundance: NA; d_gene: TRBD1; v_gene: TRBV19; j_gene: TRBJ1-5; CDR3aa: CASSIATGNQPQHF; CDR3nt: TGTGCCAGTAGTATAGCGACAGGGAATCAGCCCCAGCATTTT
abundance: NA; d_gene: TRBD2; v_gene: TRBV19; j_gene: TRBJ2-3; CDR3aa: CASSTQGPSGRRTDTQYF; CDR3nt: TGTGCCAGTAGTACCCAAGGGCCTAGCGGGAGACGGACAGATACGCAGTATTTT
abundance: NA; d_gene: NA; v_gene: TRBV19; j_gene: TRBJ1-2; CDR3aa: CASNPPTEKRNGYTF; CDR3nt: TGTGCCAGTAACCCTCCCACAGAAAAACGGAATGGCTACACCTTC
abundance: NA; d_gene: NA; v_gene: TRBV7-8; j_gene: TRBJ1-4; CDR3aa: CASSSSGSTNEKLFF; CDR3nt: TGTGCCAGCAGCTCCTCAGGCTCAACTAATGAAAAACTGTTTTTT
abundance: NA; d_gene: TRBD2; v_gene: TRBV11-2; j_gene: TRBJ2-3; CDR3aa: CASSKGLAGVINTQYF; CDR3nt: TGTGCCAGCAGCAAGGGACTAGCGGGGGTGATCAATACGCAGTATTTT
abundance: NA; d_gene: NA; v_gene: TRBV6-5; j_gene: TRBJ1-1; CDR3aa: CASSYSGGETEAFF; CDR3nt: TGTGCCAGCAGTTACTCAGGGGGGGAAACTGAAGCTTTCTTT
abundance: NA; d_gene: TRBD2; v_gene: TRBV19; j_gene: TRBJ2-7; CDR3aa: CASSDVGLAGYEQYF; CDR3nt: TGTGCCAGTAGTGACGTTGGACTAGCGGGCTACGAGCAGTACTTC
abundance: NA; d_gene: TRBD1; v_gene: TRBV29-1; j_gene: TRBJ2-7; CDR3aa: CSVGGQGNEQYF; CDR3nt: TGCAGCGTCGGAGGACAGGGAAACGAGCAGTACTTC
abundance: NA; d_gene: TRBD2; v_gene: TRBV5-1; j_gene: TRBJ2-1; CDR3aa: CASSLSGSYNEQFF; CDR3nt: TGCGCCAGCAGCCTTAGCGGGAGCTACAATGAGCAGTTCTTC
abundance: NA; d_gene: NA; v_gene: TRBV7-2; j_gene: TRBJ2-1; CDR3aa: CASSLAGRLAEREQFF; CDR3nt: TGTGCCAGCAGCTTAGCAGGCCGGCTAGCAGAGAGGGAGCAGTTCTTC
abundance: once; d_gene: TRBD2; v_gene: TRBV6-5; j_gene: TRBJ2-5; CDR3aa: CASSGLAGYQETQYF; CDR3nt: TGTGCCAGCAGCGGACTAGCGGGGTACCAAGAGACCCAGTACTTC
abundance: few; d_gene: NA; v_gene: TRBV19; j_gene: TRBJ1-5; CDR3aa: CASSPLNQPQHF; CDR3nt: TGTGCCAGTAGTCCCCTTAATCAGCCCCAGCATTTT
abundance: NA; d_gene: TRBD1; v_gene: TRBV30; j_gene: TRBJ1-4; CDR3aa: CAWMGQGGEKLFF; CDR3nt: TGTGCCTGGATGGGACAGGGGGGTGAAAAACTGTTTTTT
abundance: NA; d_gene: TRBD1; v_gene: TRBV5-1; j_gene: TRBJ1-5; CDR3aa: CASSLDGQGTGQPQHF; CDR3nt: TGCGCCAGCAGCTTGGACGGACAGGGGACGGGCCAGCCCCAGCATTTT
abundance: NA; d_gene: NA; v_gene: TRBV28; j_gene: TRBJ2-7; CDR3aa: CASSLSLAGLTYEQYF; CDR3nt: TGTGCCAGCAGTTTATCTTTGGCAGGGTTAACCTACGAGCAGTACTTC
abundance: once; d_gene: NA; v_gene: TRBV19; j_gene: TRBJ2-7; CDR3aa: CASSIGWPGGRYEQYF; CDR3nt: TGTGCCAGTAGTATAGGATGGCCAGGGGGGCGCTACGAGCAGTACTTC
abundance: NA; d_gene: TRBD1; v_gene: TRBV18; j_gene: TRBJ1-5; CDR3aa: CASSRQGGEPQHF; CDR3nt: TGTGCCAGCTCCAGACAGGGTGGCGAGCCCCAGCATTTT
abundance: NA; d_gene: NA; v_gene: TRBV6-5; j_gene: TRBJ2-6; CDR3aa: CASGAAGANVLTF; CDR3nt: TGTGCCAGCGGGGCTGCTGGGGCCAACGTCCTGACTTTC
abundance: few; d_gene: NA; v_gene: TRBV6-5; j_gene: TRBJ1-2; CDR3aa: CASSSQGTGYTF; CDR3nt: TGTGCCAGCAGTTCCCAGGGGACTGGCTACACCTTC
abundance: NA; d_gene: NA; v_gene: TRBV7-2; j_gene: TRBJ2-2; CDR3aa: CASSQRYGQGTGELFF; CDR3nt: TGTGCCAGCAGCCAGAGATACGGACAAGGCACCGGGGAGCTGTTTTTT
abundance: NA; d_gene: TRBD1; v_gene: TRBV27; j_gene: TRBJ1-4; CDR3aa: CASSLTGEASNEKLFF; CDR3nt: TGTGCCAGCAGTTTAACAGGGGAGGCGTCTAATGAAAAACTGTTTTTT
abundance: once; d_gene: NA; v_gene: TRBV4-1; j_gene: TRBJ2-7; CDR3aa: CASSQGTHYEQYF; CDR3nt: TGCGCCAGCAGCCAAGGGACTCACTACGAGCAGTACTTC